The 16 T cell receptor beta chains in this list originate from one sample, sequenced in a study of CD4+ T cells in melanoma. Assay used: immunoSEQ multiplex PCR; TCRdb lists only in-frame clones, some missing. This sample has about 120,000 clones; around 92% occur once, and the top ten carry roughly 3.3%. The sequenced sample was peripheral blood. The receptors shown here come from a human donor with melanoma.

The chain has TRBV5-4 and TRBJ1-2; D unresolved. Germline assignment: CDR1 SGHNT and CDR2 YYREEE (reference sequence). Trimming removed 4 bases at V and 4 bases at J, with 14 bases between. The CDR3 has 14 residues. CDR3 DNA sequence: TGTGCCAGCAGCCAAGAGAGTGGGAGCTATGGCTACACCTTC. Protein: CASSQESGSYGYTF.

The rearrangement links TRBV5-1 to TRBJ2-6; D is unclear. The CDR3 spans 14 residues. V lost 0 bases to trimming and J lost 4 bases, with 5 bases between them. Germline-derived CDR1 and CDR2 are SGHRS and YFSETQ. The CDR3 DNA is TGCGCCAGCAGCTTGGAATCCGGGGCCAACGTCCTGACTTTC. It codes for CASSLESGANVLTF.

V is TRBV5-1 and J is TRBJ2-7; D is ambiguous. This CDR3 is 14 amino acids long. CDR1 SGHRS and CDR2 YFSETQ come from the germline V gene. V lost 0 bases and J lost 0, with 7 bases in between. The CDR3 coding sequence is TGCGCCAGCAGCTTGGCGCGAAGCTCCTACGAGCAGTACTTC. Translation: CASSLARSSYEQYF. The variable domain in full, with the rest retrieved from reference TRBV5-1 and TRBJ2-7, is KAGVTQTPRYLIKTRGQQVTLSCSPISGHRSVSWYQQTPGQGLQFLFEYFSETQRNKGNFPGRFSGRQFSNSRSEMNVSTLELGDSALYLCASSLARSSYEQYFGPGTRLTVT.

This clone has a single count. The chain joins TRBV9 to TRBJ2-4; D is possibly TRBD1 (6 bases). Trimming stripped 0 bases from V and 6 bases from J, with 13 bases between. There are 15 residues in the CDR3. Germline loops: CDR1 SGDLS, CDR2 YYNGEE. CDR3 protein: CASSVAMGRGNIQYF. CDR3 nucleotide sequence: TGTGCCAGCAGCGTAGCTATGGGCAGGGGAAACATTCAGTACTTC.

The CDR3 sequence: CASSQDSGGINEQFF. CDR3 nucleotides: TGCGCCAGCAGCCAAGATAGCGGGGGAATCAATGAGCAGTTCTTC. This chain connects TRBV4-1 to TRBJ2-1; TRBD2 agrees at 9 bases. The CDR3 consists of 15 residues. Losses at the gene ends were 0 bases for V and 6 bases for J; bases not matched to a gene: 3. Germline V lookup: CDR1 MGHRA, CDR2 YSYEKL.

The chain recombines TRBV19 with TRBJ2-5, with 7 bases fitting TRBD1. The ends lost 6 bases at V and 5 bases at J; junction bases unmatched: 12. Germline V gene data show CDR1 as LNHDA and CDR2 as SQIVND (reference sequence). This CDR3 region has 15 residues. The CDR3 sequence is CASSPRTGSRETQYF. DNA for the CDR3: TGTGCCAGTAGCCCACGGACAGGTAGTAGGGAGACCCAGTACTTC.

The chain combines TRBV4-3 with TRBJ2-7; either TRBD1 or TRBD2 may supply D (5 bases each). The CDR3 has 15 amino acids. Germline lookup yields CDR1 LGHNA and CDR2 YSLEER. Deletions cut 0 bases from V and 2 bases from J, with 11 bases between. The CDR3 spells CASSQERDGPYEQYF. CDR3 in DNA: TGCGCCAGCAGCCAAGAACGGGACGGACCCTACGAGCAGTACTTC.

The rearrangement links TRBV4-1 to TRBJ1-4; D is uncertain. The CDR3 totals 15 residues. Trimming shortened V by 3 bases and J by 0 bases, and 8 bases separated the two germline ends. Per the germline V gene, CDR1 is MGHRA and CDR2 is YSYEKL. CDR3 in DNA: TGCGCCAGCAGCCACACAGCGGCAACTAATGAAAAACTGTTTTTT. This codes for CASSHTAATNEKLFF.

The chain uses TRBV4-1 and TRBJ1-2, with TRBD1 matching 10 bases. Trimming removed 3 bases from V and 4 bases from J; junction bases left unmatched: 5. The germline CDR1 and CDR2 sequences are MGHRA and YSYEKL. The CDR3 contains 15 residues. The CDR3 here is CASSHWTGGVYGYTF. CDR3 nucleotide sequence: TGCGCCAGCAGCCACTGGACAGGGGGGGTCTATGGCTACACCTTC.

The V gene is TRBV4-1, the J gene TRBJ2-7; the D gene is possibly TRBD1 (5 bases). CDR1 is MGHRA and CDR2 is YSYEKL in the germline V gene. The CDR3 runs 15 residues. V was shortened by 0 bases and J by 5 bases, with 14 bases between the two germline ends. The chain's CDR3 is CASSQDSAGWNEQYF. CDR3 nucleotides: TGCGCCAGCAGCCAAGATTCTGCAGGGTGGAACGAGCAGTACTTC.

The chain couples TRBV6-5 to TRBJ2-3; D not certain. Germline assignment: CDR1 MNHEY and CDR2 SVGAGI. V lost 4 bases and J 3 bases, leaving 8 bases between the germline ends. The CDR3 is 13 residues long. CDR3 nucleotide sequence: TGTGCCAGCAGTTCGACACTTACAGATACGCAGTATTTT. This codes for CASSSTLTDTQYF.

The V gene is TRBV29-1, the J gene TRBJ2-5, with D unresolved. The V end lost 0 bases, the J end lost 2 bases, and 10 bases lay between the germline ends. Per germline, CDR1 SQVTM and CDR2 ANQGSEA. The CDR3 is made up of 14 amino acids. The CDR3 is CSVEDTGTQETQYF. DNA of the CDR3: TGCAGCGTTGAAGATACGGGTACTCAAGAGACCCAGTACTTC.

The V call is TRBV7-2, the J call TRBJ2-1; no reliable D call. This CDR3 region has 12 residues. V dropped 4 bases and J dropped 5 bases, with 6 bases sitting between them. CDR1 SGHTA and CDR2 FQGNSA come from the germline V gene. The CDR3 DNA sequence: TGTGCCAGCAGCTGGACCCACAATGAGCAGTTCTTC. This gives the protein CASSWTHNEQFF.

V is TRBV30 and J is TRBJ1-1; a possible D gene is TRBD1 (5 bases). Germline assignment: CDR1 GTSNPN and CDR2 SVGIG (reference sequence). The CDR3 runs 12 residues. V was trimmed by 0 bases and J by 10 bases, leaving 12 bases between them. The CDR3 here is CAWSVTGLAAFF. The CDR3 region has the DNA TGTGCCTGGAGTGTAACGGGGCTGGCAGCTTTCTTT.

V is TRBV5-6 and J is TRBJ2-7; unclear D gene. CDR3 length: 15 residues. V lost 0 bases and J 0 bases, leaving 10 bases between the germline ends. Germline CDR1 and CDR2: SGHDT and YYEEEE. CDR3 DNA sequence: TGTGCCAGCAGCTTGGATTTGGTCAGCTCCTACGAGCAGTACTTC. Protein product: CASSLDLVSSYEQYF.

The chain has TRBV4-1 and TRBJ2-7; D tentatively fits TRBD1 or TRBD2 (5 bases each). This CDR3 contains 15 residues. Per the germline V gene, CDR1 is MGHRA and CDR2 is YSYEKL. Trimming removed 5 bases at V and 4 bases at J, with 18 bases between. The CDR3 sequence: CASSYRGFSAYEQYF. The CDR3 DNA follows: TGCGCCAGCAGCTACCGGGGCTTTTCGGCGTACGAGCAGTACTTC.